These T cell receptor beta chains were read from a single sample in a study of regulatory T cells in long-lasting Graves disease. Each CDR3 protein is one row after TCRdb ran MiXCR on the multiplex PCR reads. Here the sample spans under 250,000 distinct CDR3 sequences, roughly 19% being singletons. These data are also associated with another study on T cells in Graves' hyperthyroidism and ophthalmopathy.

Sequenced here: peripheral blood mononuclear cells (PBMCs), sampled at new diagnosis, from a patient treated with antithyroid drugs. The receptors were gathered from a woman aged 30 to 39 with Graves disease. Each CDR3 is given with its conserved first and last residue. D genes are given only for firm matches. Size is omitted from some rows. Given values are once, few, many or a class for expanded clones.

J: TRBJ1-4; V: TRBV12-3/TRBV12-4; size: -; D: TRBD1; DNA: TGTGCCAGCACTTTAGGGGGCACGGAGGAAAAACTGTTTTTT; CDR3: CASTLGGTEEKLFF
J: TRBJ1-1; V: TRBV30; size: -; D: -; DNA: TGTGCCTGGAGTGTTTCTGTCACTGAAGCTTTCTTT; CDR3: CAWSVSVTEAFF
J: TRBJ1-4; V: TRBV28; size: many; D: TRBD1; DNA: TGTGCCAGCAGACAACAGGGGACGTCACGGTTTTTT; CDR3: CASRQQGTSRFF
J: TRBJ2-1; V: TRBV5-6; size: few; D: -; DNA: TGTGCCAGCAGTATGGGGACCAGCTCCTACAATGAGCAGTTCTTC; CDR3: CASSMGTSSYNEQFF
J: TRBJ1-6; V: TRBV6-1; size: many; D: TRBD1; DNA: TGTGCCAGCAGTCCGCACCGGGACAGCTATTCACCCCTCCACTTT; CDR3: CASSPHRDSYSPLHF
J: TRBJ2-4; V: TRBV28; size: many; D: TRBD2; DNA: TGTGCCAGCAGTTCGGGGGGGCCGAAAAACATTCAGTACTTC; CDR3: CASSSGGPKNIQYF
J: TRBJ1-4; V: TRBV20-1; size: many; D: -; DNA: TGCAGTGGACAGTGGCCTGGGAGTGAAAAACTGTTTTTT; CDR3: CSGQWPGSEKLFF
J: TRBJ2-7; V: TRBV29-1; size: many; D: -; DNA: TGCAGCGTGGGGCGGGTCTCCGAGCAGTACTTC; CDR3: CSVGRVSEQYF
J: TRBJ2-5; V: TRBV7-8; size: few; D: TRBD2; DNA: TGTGCCAGCAGCTTAGTGGCTAGCGGGAGTCGGGAGACCCAGTACTTC; CDR3: CASSLVASGSRETQYF
J: TRBJ1-3; V: TRBV20-1; size: many; D: -; DNA: TGCAGTGCTACAACGATATTAAACGGACGGATCTCTGGAAACACCATATATTTT; CDR3: CSATTILNGRISGNTIYF
J: TRBJ2-7; V: TRBV27; size: -; D: -; DNA: TGTGCCAGCAGTCGAGGGGGGGGGCAGTACTTC; CDR3: CASSRGGGQYF
J: TRBJ2-5; V: TRBV24-1; size: -; D: -; DNA: TGTGCCACCAGTGATTCTGCGGGACTCCAAGGGACCCAGTACTTC; CDR3: CATSDSAGLQGTQYF
J: TRBJ2-4; V: TRBV19; size: few; D: -; DNA: TGTGCCAGTAGGAGTGGGTTGAGGCACTTC; CDR3: CASRSGLRHF
J: TRBJ2-5; V: TRBV7-7; size: few; D: TRBD2; DNA: TGTGCTAGCAGCTTATCGGGTAGCGGGGGAGCCGGGACCCAGTACTTC; CDR3: CASSLSGSGGAGTQYF
J: TRBJ2-5; V: TRBV18; size: many; D: -; DNA: TGTGCCAGCTCTCCCGCTAGGGGGACCTTCCAAGAGACCCAGTACTTC; CDR3: CASSPARGTFQETQYF
J: TRBJ2-4; V: TRBV3-1; size: -; D: -; DNA: TGTGCCAGCAGCCAAGACGGAGGAAGTGGGGGGAAAAACATTCAGTACTTC; CDR3: CASSQDGGSGGKNIQYF
J: TRBJ1-3; V: TRBV6-1; size: -; D: -; DNA: TGTGCCAGCAGTGAAATAGGCTCTGGAAACACCATATATTTT; CDR3: CASSEIGSGNTIYF
J: TRBJ1-1; V: TRBV6-1; size: many; D: -; DNA: TGTGCCAGCAAAATGGAGACGGGGAACACTGAAGCTTTCTTT; CDR3: CASKMETGNTEAFF
J: TRBJ1-5; V: TRBV28; size: many; D: -; DNA: TGTGCCAGCAGTCAACGGGGGGGGCATGGGGGCAATCAGCCCCAGCATTTT; CDR3: CASSQRGGHGGNQPQHF
J: TRBJ2-3; V: TRBV5-1; size: many; D: -; DNA: TGTGCCAGCAGCCTACGATCGAGAGCTAGCACAGATACGCAGTATTTT; CDR3: CASSLRSRASTDTQYF
J: TRBJ1-3; V: TRBV10-2; size: many; D: -; DNA: TGCGCCAGCAGTGAACTTTCGAGCGGGGGGAGAAACACCATATATTTT; CDR3: CASSELSSGGRNTIYF
J: TRBJ2-1; V: TRBV6-1; size: many; D: -; DNA: TGTGCCAGCGGCTCCCGGGCGAGCTCCTACAATGAGCAGTTCTTC; CDR3: CASGSRASSYNEQFF
J: TRBJ1-1; V: TRBV12-3/TRBV12-4; size: many; D: -; DNA: TGTGCCAGCAGTTTTGCCCGCCGGGGTACGGAAGCTTTCTTT; CDR3: CASSFARRGTEAFF
J: TRBJ2-3; V: TRBV11-2; size: many; D: TRBD2; DNA: TGTGCCAGCACCTGGCGGGGGGGCCCCACAGATACGCAGTATTTT; CDR3: CASTWRGGPTDTQYF
J: TRBJ2-7; V: TRBV7-9; size: few; D: -; DNA: TGTGCCAGCAGCCCCGGACTTATCTACGAGCAGTACTTC; CDR3: CASSPGLIYEQYF
J: TRBJ2-5; V: TRBV4-1; size: many; D: TRBD2; DNA: TGTGCCAGCAGCCAAGATCTAGCGGGAGGACCCAGCACCCAGTACTTC; CDR3: CASSQDLAGGPSTQYF